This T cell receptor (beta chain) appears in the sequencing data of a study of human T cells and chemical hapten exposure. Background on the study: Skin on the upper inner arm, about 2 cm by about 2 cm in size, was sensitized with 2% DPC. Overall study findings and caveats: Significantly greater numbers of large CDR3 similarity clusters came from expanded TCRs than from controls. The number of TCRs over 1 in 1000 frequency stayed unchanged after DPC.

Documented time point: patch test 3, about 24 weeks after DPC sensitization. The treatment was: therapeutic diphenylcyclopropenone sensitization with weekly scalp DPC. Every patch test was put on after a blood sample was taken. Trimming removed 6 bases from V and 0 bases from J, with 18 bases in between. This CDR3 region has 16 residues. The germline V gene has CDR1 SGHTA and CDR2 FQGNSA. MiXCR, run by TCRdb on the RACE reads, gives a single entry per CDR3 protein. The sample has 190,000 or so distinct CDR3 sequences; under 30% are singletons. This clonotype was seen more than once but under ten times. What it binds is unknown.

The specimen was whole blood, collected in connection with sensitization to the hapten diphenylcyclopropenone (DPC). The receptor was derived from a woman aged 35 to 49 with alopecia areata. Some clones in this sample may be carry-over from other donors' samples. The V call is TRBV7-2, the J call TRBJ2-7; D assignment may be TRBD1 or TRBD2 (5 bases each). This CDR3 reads CASSLGPGPNSYEQYF. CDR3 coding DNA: TGTGCCAGCAGTTTGGGACCGGGACCCAACTCCTACGAGCAGTACTTC.